Detailed here is one TCR beta chain. Only in-frame clones appear in the TCRdb table, and some are missing; sequencing was by immunoSEQ multiplex PCR. Among about 270,000 clones listed, around 89% were seen once. Study members were between about 18 and 95 years old and lived in some 22 US regions. The data are from a study of blood T cell repertoires in COVID-19. Study-wide context: PBMCs, B-cell-depleted T cells, or T cells were the source of the cDNA or gDNA that made up the material.

The germline gives CDR1 MDHEN, CDR2 SYDVKM. CDR3 length: 13 residues. The V and J ends lost 4 bases and 1 base respectively, with 8 bases between them. The source material was PBMCs or T cells enriched from blood (not recorded which). The chain employs TRBV28 and TRBJ2-7, with D hard to call. This receptor was taken from a woman aged 60 to 75 in a cohort exposed to, infected with or recovered from COVID-19 (not recorded which). DNA for the CDR3: TGTGCCAGCAGTTGGGCAGCTTCCTACGAGCAGTACTTC. This gives the protein CASSWAASYEQYF.